This T cell receptor beta chain was obtained from a study of blood T cell repertoires in COVID-19. Overall study: The origin of the acute and convalescent COVID-19 samples was the United States, Italy and Spain.

Two negative PCRs, clearance, or symptom resolution were required of recovered Cohort 3 donors. TCRdb's copy holds only in-frame clones and misses some; the assay was immunoSEQ multiplex PCR. The table records around 140,000 clones, approximately 87% of them present only once. Specimen: PBMCs or T cells enriched from blood (not recorded which). The origin of this receptor is a man in his 60s who had recovered from COVID-19.

The CDR3 region is CASSGTGRNYGYTF. As DNA, the CDR3 is TGTGCCAGTTCCGGGACAGGGAGAAACTATGGCTACACCTTC. The rearrangement uses TRBV19 and TRBJ1-2, with 9 bases lining up with TRBD1. V lost 8 bases, J lost 2 bases, and 6 bases stayed unmatched. The CDR3 length is 14 residues. Germline CDR1 LNHDA, CDR2 SQIVND (reference sequence).